This TCR beta chain was found in a study of blood T cell repertoires in COVID-19. Study-level information: The study drew acute and convalescent COVID-19 samples from the United States, Italy and Spain.

This clone was picked up a small number of times. Methods used by the authors: How many nucleated cells were present was estimated from reference gene primer amplification. Method: immunoSEQ multiplex PCR; TCRdb's copy keeps in-frame clones and lacks some. V, J and clone size reflect that table, while D and trimming were determined from the DNA. The sample carries 40,000 to 65,000 clones, around 78% recorded once. Sequenced input: peripheral blood. The receptor comes from a human donor with active or convalescent COVID-19. The donor label of this sample is uncertain.

The CDR3 protein is CASSLELAGGYEQYF. In DNA form, the CDR3 reads TGTGCCAGCAGCTTAGAGCTAGCGGGAGGCTACGAGCAGTACTTC. This sequence joins TRBV11-3 and TRBJ2-7; TRBD2 agrees at 11 bases. This CDR3 contains 15 residues. Germline assignment: CDR1 SGHNT and CDR2 YENEEA. V shed 0 bases, J shed 3 bases, and the junction held 1 base outside the gene matches.